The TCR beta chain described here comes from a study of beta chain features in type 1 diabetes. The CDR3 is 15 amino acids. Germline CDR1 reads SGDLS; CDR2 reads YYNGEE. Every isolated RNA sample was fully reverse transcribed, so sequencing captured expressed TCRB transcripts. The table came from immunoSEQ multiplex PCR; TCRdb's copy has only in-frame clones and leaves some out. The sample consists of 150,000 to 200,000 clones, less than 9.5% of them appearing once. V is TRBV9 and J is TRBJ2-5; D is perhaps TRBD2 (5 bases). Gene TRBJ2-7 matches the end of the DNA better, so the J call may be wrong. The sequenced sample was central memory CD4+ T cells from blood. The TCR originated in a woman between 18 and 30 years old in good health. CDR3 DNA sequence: TGTGCCAGCAGCGGTCGAGGAGAGGGTTTGCACGAGCAGTACTTC. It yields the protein CASSGRGEGLHEQYF.